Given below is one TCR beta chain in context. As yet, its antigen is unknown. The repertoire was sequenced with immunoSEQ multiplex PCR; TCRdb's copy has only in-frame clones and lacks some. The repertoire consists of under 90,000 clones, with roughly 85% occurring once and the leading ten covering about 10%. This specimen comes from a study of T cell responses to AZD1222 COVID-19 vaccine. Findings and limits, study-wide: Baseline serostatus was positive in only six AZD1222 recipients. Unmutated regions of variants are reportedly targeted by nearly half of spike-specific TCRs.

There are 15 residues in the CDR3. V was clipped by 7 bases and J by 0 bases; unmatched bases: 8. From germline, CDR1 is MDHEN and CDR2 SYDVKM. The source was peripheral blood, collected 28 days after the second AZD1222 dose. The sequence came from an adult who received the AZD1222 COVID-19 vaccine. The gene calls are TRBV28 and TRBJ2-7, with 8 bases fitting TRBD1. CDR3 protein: CASTRQGPSSYEQYF. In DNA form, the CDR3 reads TGTGCCAGCACCCGACAGGGGCCAAGCTCCTACGAGCAGTACTTC.